This T cell receptor beta chain stems from a study of T cells in Graves' hyperthyroidism and ophthalmopathy. Stability of Graves' hyperthyroidism was defined as absent ophthalmopathy progression within 18 months. In patients aged 18 to 65, hyperthyroidism was newly diagnosed, with duration under 2 months. Researchers amplified the TCR beta CDR3 regions from RNA transcripts. TCR CDR3 underwent first-round RT-PCR with the HTBI primer set. MiXCR was run by TCRdb on the multiplex PCR reads, yielding one entry per CDR3 protein. The sample lists some 510,000 distinct CDR3 sequences; under 25% were seen once. Study results and limitations: Ophthalmopathy prediction by the model preceded onset by a median approximately six months. Clonotypes that were expanded in thyroid above 0.001 mostly appeared in blood too.

V lost 0 bases and J lost 5, with 10 bases in between. CDR1 and CDR2 (germline): MNHEY, SVGAGI. The CDR3 is 14 amino acids. Points on this clonotype: What it binds is unknown.

The chain has TRBV6-5 and TRBJ2-5; no firm D call. This TCR derives from a young man with Graves' hyperthyroidism. The sample comprised blood. Here the CDR3 DNA reads TGTGCCAGCAGTTACTCTCAGCATGACGAGACCCAGTACTTC. Protein: CASSYSQHDETQYF.